Below, 22 T cell receptor beta chains from the same sample are listed, as sequenced in a study of a mutant IDH1 vaccine in newly diagnosed glioma (dated by TCRdb to the early 2020s). The time point label here, explained by the study, means: week 11, during vaccination. A 20-mer mutant IDH1 peptide at 300 micrograms in Montanide made up each vaccine dose, which was injected subcutaneously together with topical imiquimod. Library method: the immunoSEQ multiplex PCR assay. Sourced from immuneACCESS, this table was stored by TCRdb with only in-frame sequences that have V and J called. A share of the clones is absent; for the studies checked, an unresolved V gene accounts for under half, and the remainder has no known explanation. The sample table shows around 31,000 clones, and approximately 78% are seen once. The leading ten clones occupy around 25% of the sample. These receptors' targets are unknown.

Sequences were derived from PBMCs, sampled from a glioma patient whose treatment included an IDH1 peptide vaccine. These receptors were collected from a man younger than 45 with glioma.

V is TRBV10-3 and J is TRBJ1-2; no firm D call. The V end was cut by 3 bases, the J end by 7 bases, with 15 bases between. This CDR3 is 14 amino acids long. Looked up from germline, CDR1 is ENHRY and CDR2 is SYGVKD. The CDR3 nucleotides are TGTGCCATCAGTGATCCGCCCGGGGAGCGTGGCTACACCTTC. Its protein is CAISDPPGERGYTF.

By sample share, this clone is medium-sized. CDR3 region: CASSQESVAPETQYF. DNA for the CDR3: TGTGCCAGCAGCCAAGAGAGTGTAGCTCCGGAGACCCAGTACTTC. The chain uses TRBV4-2 and TRBJ2-5; D uncertain. The CDR3 has 15 amino acids. Germline values: CDR1 LGHNA, CDR2 YNFKEQ. Trimming took off 0 bases at V and 5 bases at J, with 13 bases between the two ends.

The rearrangement uses TRBV19 and TRBJ1-5; TRBD1 matches 9 bases. J was trimmed by 4 bases and V by 6 bases; bases with no gene match: 7. CDR1 LNHDA and CDR2 SQIVND come from the germline V gene (reference sequence). This CDR3 is built from 15 residues. The CDR3 is CASRRDREGNQPQHF. The CDR3 nucleotides read TGTGCCAGTAGACGGGACAGGGAAGGGAATCAGCCCCAGCATTTT.

The chain employs TRBV6-1 and TRBJ2-7; D is unclear. CDR1 is MNHNS, CDR2 SASEGT, per germline. V was pared by 1 base and J by 3 bases, with 4 bases between. The CDR3 consists of 12 residues. The chain's CDR3 is CASSEDGYEQYF. The CDR3 nucleotides are TGTGCCAGCAGTGAAGACGGCTACGAGCAGTACTTC.

Only one count was recorded for this clone. The rearrangement joins TRBV7-2 to TRBJ2-2; D gene ambiguous. V was clipped by 5 bases and J by 4 bases, with 14 bases between them. The CDR3 contains 15 residues. CDR1 is SGHTA and CDR2 is FQGNSA in the germline V gene. CDR3 nucleotide sequence: TGTGCCAGCAGCCCTAGTGGGCGGCCCACCGGGGAGCTGTTTTTT. This encodes CASSPSGRPTGELFF.

This clone has a handful of counts. The chain couples TRBV19 to TRBJ2-3; 9 nucleotides line up with TRBD2. Losses at the gene ends were 5 bases for V and 2 bases for J; bases not matched to a gene: 8. This CDR3 is 16 amino acids long. Germline CDR1 LNHDA, CDR2 SQIVND (reference sequence). CDR3 sequence reads: CASSYSGSGFTDTQYF. The CDR3 region has the DNA TGTGCCAGTAGTTATAGCGGGAGTGGTTTCACAGATACGCAGTATTTT.

This chain uses TRBV6-1 with TRBJ1-5; 9 nucleotides match TRBD1. V trimming: 7 bases; J trimming: 0 bases; junction bases outside the gene matches: 4. Germline V gives CDR1 MNHNS, CDR2 SASEGT. The CDR3 sequence is 15 residues long. Here the CDR3 DNA reads TGTGCCAGCAAGAAACAGGGGGCTAGCAATCAGCCCCAGCATTTT. Protein sequence: CASKKQGASNQPQHF.

The V and J genes are TRBV4-2 and TRBJ2-5; 8 nucleotides match TRBD1. J lost 4 bases, V lost 1 base, and 11 bases had no gene match. Germline V gene data show CDR1 as LGHNA and CDR2 as YNFKEQ. This CDR3 comprises 17 residues. CDR3: CASSQGEDRARGETQYF. The CDR3 DNA is TGTGCCAGCAGCCAAGGAGAGGACAGGGCGAGGGGAGAGACCCAGTACTTC.

CDR3 DNA: TGCGCCAGCAGGAATATAGCTGCGGGGCCAGGTTTCCAAGAGACCCAGTACTTC. The encoded protein is CASRNIAAGPGFQETQYF. V and J are TRBV4-1 and TRBJ2-5; a weak D match, TRBD2 (6 bases). The CDR3 is made up of 18 amino acids. Germline CDR1 and CDR2: MGHRA and YSYEKL. Trimming removed 6 bases at V and 1 base at J, with 24 bases between.

This sequence joins TRBV19 and TRBJ1-1, with TRBD1 identical over 8 bases. Trimming cost V 5 bases and J 1 base; bases outside gene matches: 6. This CDR3 region has 15 residues. Germline V gives CDR1 LNHDA, CDR2 SQIVND (reference sequence). The CDR3 nucleotides are TGTGCCAGTAGTCCCGAAGACAGGGGGAACACTGAAGCTTTCTTT. Protein product: CASSPEDRGNTEAFF.

Regarding this clone: Compared with germline, one end of the junction differs, possibly owing to a read error. V and J are TRBV5-1 and TRBJ1-1, with no clear D. The CDR3 sequence is 15 residues long. Germline CDR1 is SGHRS and CDR2 is YFSETQ. Written as DNA, the CDR3 is TGCGCCAGCAGCTTGGATGGTGGGGTGAACTCTGAAGCTTTCTTT. It translates to CASSLDGGVNSEAFF. Based on the CDR3 plus reference TRBV5-1 and TRBJ1-1, the full variable domain is KAGVTQTPRYLIKTRGQQVTLSCSPISGHRSVSWYQQTPGQGLQFLFEYFSETQRNKGNFPGRFSGRQFSNSRSEMNVSTLELGDSALYLCASSLDGGVNSEAFFGQGTRLTVV.

The V call is TRBV19, the J call TRBJ2-3, with D maybe TRBD2 (6 bases). The CDR3 covers 15 residues. V lost 6 bases and J lost 5, with 18 bases in between. Germline V CDR1 and CDR2: LNHDA, SQIVND (reference sequence). The CDR3 reads CASSLGAGRGDTQYF. The CDR3 DNA reads as TGTGCCAGTAGCCTCGGAGCAGGGCGGGGAGATACGCAGTATTTT.

The chain joins TRBV10-3 to TRBJ1-1; D is perhaps TRBD1 (5 bases). This CDR3 has 15 residues. V gave up 8 bases and J gave up 1 base, with 17 bases separating them. Germline V gene sequence: CDR1 ENHRY, CDR2 SYGVKD. The CDR3 sequence: CAIRGVGGANTEAFF. CDR3 in DNA: TGTGCCATCCGAGGGGTGGGAGGAGCGAACACTGAAGCTTTCTTT.

This chain joins TRBV4-3 and TRBJ1-1, with D tentatively TRBD1 (5 bases). Germline CDR1 and CDR2: LGHNA and YSLEER. The CDR3 spans 15 residues. V was pared by 1 base and J by 2 bases, with 11 bases between. The CDR3 reads CASSQVWDVNTEAFF. CDR3 coding DNA: TGCGCCAGCAGCCAAGTGTGGGACGTCAACACTGAAGCTTTCTTT.

The J gene is TRBJ1-2, the V gene TRBV29-1; TRBD1 matches 7 bases. Trimming at V came to 2 bases and at J to 6 bases, leaving 3 bases not matched to a gene. Germline V gene sequence: CDR1 SQVTM, CDR2 ANQGSEA. The CDR3 length is 12 residues. CDR3 amino acids: CSVELGQNGYTF. CDR3 nucleotides: TGCAGCGTTGAATTGGGACAGAATGGCTACACCTTC.

The V gene is TRBV4-1, the J gene TRBJ1-6; D gene uncertain. This CDR3 spans 13 amino acids. V was pared by 0 bases and J by 8 bases, with 5 bases between. CDR1 MGHRA and CDR2 YSYEKL come from the germline V gene. For the CDR3, the DNA is TGCGCCAGCAGCCAAGAGGCGTATTCACCCCTCCACTTT. Translated, it gives CASSQEAYSPLHF.

The V call is TRBV19, the J call TRBJ2-1; D not certain. Trimming shortened V by 3 bases and J by 2 bases, and 11 bases separated the two germline ends. Germline loops: CDR1 LNHDA, CDR2 SQIVND (reference sequence). There are 15 residues in the CDR3. In DNA, the CDR3 is TGTGCCAGTAGTATTTTAGCCCCGACCTACAATGAGCAGTTCTTC. The encoded protein is CASSILAPTYNEQFF.

The genes are TRBV5-8 and TRBJ1-1; tentative D call: TRBD1 (5 bases). This CDR3 comprises 12 residues. V was pared by 4 bases and J by 4 bases, with 8 bases between. From germline, CDR1 is SGHTS and CDR2 YDEGEE. The CDR3 coding sequence is TGTGCCAGCAGCCAGGGTTTCACTGAAGCTTTCTTT. Translated: CASSQGFTEAFF.

The chain uses TRBV4-3 and TRBJ1-4; D possibly corresponds to TRBD1 (5 bases). Germline-derived CDR1 and CDR2 are LGHNA and YSLEER. The CDR3 runs to 14 residues. V lost 2 bases to trimming and J lost 7 bases, with 11 bases between them. CDR3 nucleotide sequence: TGCGCCAGCAGCCAAACGGGGCGCTTTGAAAAACTGTTTTTT. Translated, it gives CASSQTGRFEKLFF.

The V gene is TRBV29-1, the J gene TRBJ2-7, with a possible D match to TRBD2 (6 bases). CDR3 length equals 11 residues. V was shortened by 6 bases and J by 3 bases, with 9 bases between the two germline ends. Germline CDR1 reads SQVTM; CDR2 reads ANQGSEA. CDR3 in DNA: TGCAGCGTGGGGGGATTCTACGAGCAGTACTTC. Encoded protein: CSVGGFYEQYF.

V and J are TRBV5-4 and TRBJ1-1; TRBD1 aligns across 7 bases. J was trimmed by 3 bases and V by 2 bases; bases with no gene match: 4. Looked up from germline, CDR1 is SGHNT and CDR2 is YYREEE (reference sequence). The CDR3 runs to 14 residues. In DNA form, the CDR3 reads TGTGCCAGCAGCTTTAATCAGGGGGACACTGAAGCTTTCTTT. Translation: CASSFNQGDTEAFF. Variable domain in full (rest from reference TRBV5-4 and TRBJ1-1): ETGVTQSPTHLIKTRGQQVTLRCSSQSGHNTVSWYQQALGQGPQFIFQYYREEENGRGNFPPRFSGLQFPNYSSELNVNALELDDSALYLCASSFNQGDTEAFFGQGTRLTVV.

This rearrangement joins TRBV5-1 to TRBJ2-7, with D perhaps being TRBD1 or TRBD2 (5 bases each). V dropped 3 bases and J dropped 6 bases, with 19 bases sitting between them. Germline CDR1 SGHRS, CDR2 YFSETQ. The CDR3 sequence is 15 residues long. The CDR3 region has the DNA TGCGCCAGCAGCTACTCGGGGCAATCGTCTGGCGAGCAGTACTTC. This translates into CASSYSGQSSGEQYF.